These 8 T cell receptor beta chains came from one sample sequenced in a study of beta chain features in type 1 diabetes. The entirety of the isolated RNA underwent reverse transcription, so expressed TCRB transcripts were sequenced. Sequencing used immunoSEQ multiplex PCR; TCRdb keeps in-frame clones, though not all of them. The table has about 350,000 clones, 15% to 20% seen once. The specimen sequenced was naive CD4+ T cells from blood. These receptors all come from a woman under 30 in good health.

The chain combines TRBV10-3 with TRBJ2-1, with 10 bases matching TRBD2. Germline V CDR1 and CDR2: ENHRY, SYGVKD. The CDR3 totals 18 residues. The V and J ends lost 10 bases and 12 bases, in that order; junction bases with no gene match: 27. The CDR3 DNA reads TGTGCCACCCTTCCACGGACTAGCGGATTATCTCCTCGGTGGGGGCAGTTCTTC. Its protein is CATLPRTSGLSPRWGQFF.

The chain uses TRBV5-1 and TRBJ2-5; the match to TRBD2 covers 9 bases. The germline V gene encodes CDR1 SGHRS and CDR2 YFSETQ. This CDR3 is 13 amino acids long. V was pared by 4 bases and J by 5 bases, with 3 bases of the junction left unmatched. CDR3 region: CASSIAGEETQYF. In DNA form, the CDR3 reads TGCGCCAGCAGCATAGCGGGAGAGGAGACCCAGTACTTC. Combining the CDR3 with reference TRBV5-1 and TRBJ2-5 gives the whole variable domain KAGVTQTPRYLIKTRGQQVTLSCSPISGHRSVSWYQQTPGQGLQFLFEYFSETQRNKGNFPGRFSGRQFSNSRSEMNVSTLELGDSALYLCASSIAGEETQYFGPGTRLLVL.

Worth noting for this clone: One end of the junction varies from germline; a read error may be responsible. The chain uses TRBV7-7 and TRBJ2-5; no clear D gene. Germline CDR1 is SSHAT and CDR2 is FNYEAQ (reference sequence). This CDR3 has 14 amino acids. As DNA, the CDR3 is TGTGCTAGCACCGTACAGCCAGGTGGAGAGACCCAGTACTTC. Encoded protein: CASTVQPGGETQYF.

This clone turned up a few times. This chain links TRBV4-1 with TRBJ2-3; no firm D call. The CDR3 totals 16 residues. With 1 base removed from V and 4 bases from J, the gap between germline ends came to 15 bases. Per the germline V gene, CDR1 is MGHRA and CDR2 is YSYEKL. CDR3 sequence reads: CASSQGDFPAPDTQYF. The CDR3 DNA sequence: TGCGCCAGCAGCCAAGGCGACTTCCCGGCCCCAGATACGCAGTATTTT.

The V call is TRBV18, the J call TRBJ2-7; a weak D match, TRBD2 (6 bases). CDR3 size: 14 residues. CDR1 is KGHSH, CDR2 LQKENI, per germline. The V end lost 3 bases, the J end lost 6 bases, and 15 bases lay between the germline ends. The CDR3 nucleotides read TGTGCCAGCTCACCTACGCCGGAGGGCGGCGAGCAGTACTTC. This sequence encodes CASSPTPEGGEQYF.

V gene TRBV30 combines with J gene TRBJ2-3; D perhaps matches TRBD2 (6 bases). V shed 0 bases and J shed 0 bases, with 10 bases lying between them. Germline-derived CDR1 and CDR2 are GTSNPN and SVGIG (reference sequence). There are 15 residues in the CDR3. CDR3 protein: CAWSVLGTSTDTQYF. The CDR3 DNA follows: TGTGCCTGGAGTGTATTGGGGACTAGCACAGATACGCAGTATTTT. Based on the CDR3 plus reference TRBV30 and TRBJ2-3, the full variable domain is SQTIHQWPATLVQPVGSPLSLECTVEGTSNPNLYWYRQAAGRGLQLLFYSVGIGQISSEVPQNLSASRPQDRQFILSSKKLLLSDSGFYLCAWSVLGTSTDTQYFGPGTRLTVL.

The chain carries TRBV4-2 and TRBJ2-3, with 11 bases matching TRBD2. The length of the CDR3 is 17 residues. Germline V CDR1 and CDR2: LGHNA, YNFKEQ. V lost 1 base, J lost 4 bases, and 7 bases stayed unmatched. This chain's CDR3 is CASSQVSGGARSDTQYF. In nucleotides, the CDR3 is TGTGCCAGCAGCCAAGTTAGCGGGGGGGCCCGATCAGATACGCAGTATTTT.

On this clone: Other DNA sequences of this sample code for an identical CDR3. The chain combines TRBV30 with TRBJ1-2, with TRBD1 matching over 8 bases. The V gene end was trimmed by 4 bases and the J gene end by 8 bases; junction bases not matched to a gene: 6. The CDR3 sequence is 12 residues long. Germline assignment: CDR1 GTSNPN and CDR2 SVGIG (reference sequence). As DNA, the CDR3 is TGTGCCTGGACTAGGGACAGGCGAGGCTACACCTTC. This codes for CAWTRDRRGYTF.